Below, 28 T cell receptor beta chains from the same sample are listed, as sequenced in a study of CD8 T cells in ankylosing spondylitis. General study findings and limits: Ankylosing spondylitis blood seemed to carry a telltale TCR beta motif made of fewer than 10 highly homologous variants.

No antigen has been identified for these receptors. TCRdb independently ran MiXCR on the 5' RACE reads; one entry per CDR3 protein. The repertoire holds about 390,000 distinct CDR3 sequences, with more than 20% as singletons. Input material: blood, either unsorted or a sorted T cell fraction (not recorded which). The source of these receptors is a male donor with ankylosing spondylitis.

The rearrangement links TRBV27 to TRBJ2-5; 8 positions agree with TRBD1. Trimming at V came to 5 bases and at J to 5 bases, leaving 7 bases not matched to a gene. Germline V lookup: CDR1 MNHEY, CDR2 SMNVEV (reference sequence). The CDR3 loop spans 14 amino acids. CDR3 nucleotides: TGTGCCAGCAGTCCATCAGGGGGCATGGAGACCCAGTACTTC. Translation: CASSPSGGMETQYF.

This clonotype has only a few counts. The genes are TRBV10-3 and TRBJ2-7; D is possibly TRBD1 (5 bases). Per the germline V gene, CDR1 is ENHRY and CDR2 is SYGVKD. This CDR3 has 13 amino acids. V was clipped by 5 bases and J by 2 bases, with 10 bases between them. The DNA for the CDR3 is TGTGCCATCAGTCCAGGGTCGGCCTACGAGCAGTACTTC. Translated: CAISPGSAYEQYF.

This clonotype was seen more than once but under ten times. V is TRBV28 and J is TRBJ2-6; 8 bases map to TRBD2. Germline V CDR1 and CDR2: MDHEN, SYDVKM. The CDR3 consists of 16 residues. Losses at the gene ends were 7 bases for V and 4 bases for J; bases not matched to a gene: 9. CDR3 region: CASTTGGAIGANVLTF. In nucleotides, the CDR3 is TGTGCCAGCACAACGGGAGGGGCGATCGGGGCCAACGTCCTGACTTTC.

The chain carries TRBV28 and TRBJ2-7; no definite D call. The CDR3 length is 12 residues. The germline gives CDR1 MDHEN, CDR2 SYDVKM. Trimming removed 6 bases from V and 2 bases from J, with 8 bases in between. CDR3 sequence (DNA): TGTGCCAGCAGCAAAATGACCTACGAGCAGTACTTC. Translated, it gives CASSKMTYEQYF. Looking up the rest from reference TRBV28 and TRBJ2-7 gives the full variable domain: DVKVTQSSRYLVKRTGEKVFLECVQDMDHENMFWYRQDPGLGLRLIYFSYDVKMKEKGDIPEGYSVSREKKERFSLILESASTNQTSMYLCASSKMTYEQYFGPGTRLTVT.

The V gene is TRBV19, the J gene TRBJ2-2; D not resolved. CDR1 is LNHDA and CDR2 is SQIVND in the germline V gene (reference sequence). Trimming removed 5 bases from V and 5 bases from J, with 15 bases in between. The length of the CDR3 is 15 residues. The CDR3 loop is CASSRVGPSTGELFF. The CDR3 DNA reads TGTGCCAGTAGTCGGGTCGGACCTTCGACCGGGGAGCTGTTTTTT.

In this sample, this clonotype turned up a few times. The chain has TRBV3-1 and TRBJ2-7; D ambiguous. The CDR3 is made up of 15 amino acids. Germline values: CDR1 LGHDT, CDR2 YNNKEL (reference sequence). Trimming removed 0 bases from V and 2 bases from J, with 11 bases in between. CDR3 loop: CASSQDVSGPYEQYF. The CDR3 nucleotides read TGTGCCAGCAGCCAAGATGTCTCAGGTCCCTACGAGCAGTACTTC.

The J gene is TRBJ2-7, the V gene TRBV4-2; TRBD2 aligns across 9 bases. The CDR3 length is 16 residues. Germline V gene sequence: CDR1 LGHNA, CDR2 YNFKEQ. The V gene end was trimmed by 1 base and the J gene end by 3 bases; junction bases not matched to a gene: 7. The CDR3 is CASSQGGLAGSYEQYF. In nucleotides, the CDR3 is TGTGCCAGCAGCCAAGGGGGCCTAGCGGGAAGCTACGAGCAGTACTTC.

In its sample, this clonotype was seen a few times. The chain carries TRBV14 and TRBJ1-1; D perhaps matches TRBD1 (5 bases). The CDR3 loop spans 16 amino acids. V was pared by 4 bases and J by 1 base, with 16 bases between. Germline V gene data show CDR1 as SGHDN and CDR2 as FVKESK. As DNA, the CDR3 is TGTGCCAGCAGCCCTCAAACACCGGGACCGAACACTGAAGCTTTCTTT. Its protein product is CASSPQTPGPNTEAFF.

CDR3 coding DNA: TGCAGTGCAGGGACTAGCGGACAAGAGACCCAGTACTTC. Translation: CSAGTSGQETQYF. V and J are TRBV20-1 and TRBJ2-5; 11 bases agree with TRBD2. This CDR3 comprises 13 residues. Looked up from germline, CDR1 is DFQATT and CDR2 is SNEGSKA (reference sequence). V lost 6 bases, J lost 2 bases, and 2 bases stayed unmatched.

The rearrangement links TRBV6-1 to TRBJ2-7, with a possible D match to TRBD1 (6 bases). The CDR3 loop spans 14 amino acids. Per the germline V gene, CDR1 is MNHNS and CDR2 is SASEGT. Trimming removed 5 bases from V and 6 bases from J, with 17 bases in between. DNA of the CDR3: TGTGCCAGCAGTCAGGGGCCGGCAGGCTCCGAGCAGTACTTC. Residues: CASSQGPAGSEQYF.

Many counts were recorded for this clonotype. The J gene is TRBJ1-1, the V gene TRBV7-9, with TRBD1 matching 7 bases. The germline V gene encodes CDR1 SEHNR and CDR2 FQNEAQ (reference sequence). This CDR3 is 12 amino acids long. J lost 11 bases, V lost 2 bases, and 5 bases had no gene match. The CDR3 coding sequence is TGTGCCAGCAGCTTATTCGGGACAGACGCTTTCTTT. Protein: CASSLFGTDAFF.

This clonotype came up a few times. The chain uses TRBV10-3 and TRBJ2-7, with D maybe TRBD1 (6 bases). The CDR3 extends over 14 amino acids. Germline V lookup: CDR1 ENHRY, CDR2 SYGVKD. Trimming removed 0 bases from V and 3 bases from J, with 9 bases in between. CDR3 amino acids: CAISESGTNYEQYF. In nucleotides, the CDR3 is TGTGCCATCAGTGAGTCGGGGACAAACTACGAGCAGTACTTC.

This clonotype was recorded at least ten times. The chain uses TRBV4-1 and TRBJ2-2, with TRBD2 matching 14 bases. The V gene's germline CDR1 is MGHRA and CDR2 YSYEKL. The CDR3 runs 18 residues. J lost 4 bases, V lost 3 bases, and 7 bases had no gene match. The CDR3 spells CASSQGGLAGVGTGELFF. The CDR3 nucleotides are TGCGCCAGCAGCCAGGGGGGACTAGCGGGAGTAGGCACCGGGGAGCTGTTTTTT.

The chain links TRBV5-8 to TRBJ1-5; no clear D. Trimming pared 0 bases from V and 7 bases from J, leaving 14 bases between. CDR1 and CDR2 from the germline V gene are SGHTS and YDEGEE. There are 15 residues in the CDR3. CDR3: CASSLEGAARQPQHF. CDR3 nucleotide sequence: TGTGCCAGCAGCTTGGAGGGAGCAGCTCGGCAGCCCCAGCATTTT. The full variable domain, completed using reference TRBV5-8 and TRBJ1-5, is EAGVTQSPTHLIKTRGQQATLRCSPISGHTSVYWYQQALGLGLQFLLWYDEGEERNRGNFPPRFSGRQFPNYSSELNVNALELEDSALYLCASSLEGAARQPQHFGDGTRLSIL.

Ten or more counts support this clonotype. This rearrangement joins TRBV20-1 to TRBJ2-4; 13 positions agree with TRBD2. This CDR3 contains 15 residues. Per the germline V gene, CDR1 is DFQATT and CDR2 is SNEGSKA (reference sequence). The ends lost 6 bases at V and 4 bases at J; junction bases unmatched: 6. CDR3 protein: CSAPGTSGIKNIQYF. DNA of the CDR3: TGCAGTGCCCCCGGGACTAGCGGGATTAAAAACATTCAGTACTTC.

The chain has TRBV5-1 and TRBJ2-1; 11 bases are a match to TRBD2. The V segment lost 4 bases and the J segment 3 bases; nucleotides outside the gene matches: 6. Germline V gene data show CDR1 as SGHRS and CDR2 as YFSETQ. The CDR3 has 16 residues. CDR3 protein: CASSRPTSGGYNEQFF. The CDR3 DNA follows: TGCGCCAGCAGCCGACCCACTAGCGGGGGCTACAATGAGCAGTTCTTC.

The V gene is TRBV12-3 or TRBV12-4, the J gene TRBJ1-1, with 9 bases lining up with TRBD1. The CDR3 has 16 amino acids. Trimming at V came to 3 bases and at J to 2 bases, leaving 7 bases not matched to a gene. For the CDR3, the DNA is TGTGCCAGCAGTTTGCGGACAGGGGACCCAAACACTGAAGCTTTCTTT. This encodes CASSLRTGDPNTEAFF.

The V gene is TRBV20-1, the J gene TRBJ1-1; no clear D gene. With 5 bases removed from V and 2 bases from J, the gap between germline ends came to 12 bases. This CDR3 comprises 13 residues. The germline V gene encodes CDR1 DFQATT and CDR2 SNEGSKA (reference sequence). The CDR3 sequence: CSARPHPNTEAFF. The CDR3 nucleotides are TGCAGTGCTCGACCCCACCCAAACACTGAAGCTTTCTTT.

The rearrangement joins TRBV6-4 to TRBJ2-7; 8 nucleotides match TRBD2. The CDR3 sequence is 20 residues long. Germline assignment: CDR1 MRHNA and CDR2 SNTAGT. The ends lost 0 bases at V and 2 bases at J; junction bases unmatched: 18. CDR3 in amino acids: CASSDSNAFGLAGDPYEQYF. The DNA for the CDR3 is TGTGCCAGCAGTGACTCGAACGCGTTTGGGCTAGCGGGCGATCCCTACGAGCAGTACTTC.

CDR3 nucleotides: TGTGCCAGCAGTTTAAATTATGAAGCTTTCTTT. It encodes CASSLNYEAFF. The J gene is TRBJ1-1, the V gene TRBV12-3 or TRBV12-4; D remains unclear. Trimming stripped 2 bases from V and 7 bases from J, with 5 bases between. CDR3 length: 11 amino acids.

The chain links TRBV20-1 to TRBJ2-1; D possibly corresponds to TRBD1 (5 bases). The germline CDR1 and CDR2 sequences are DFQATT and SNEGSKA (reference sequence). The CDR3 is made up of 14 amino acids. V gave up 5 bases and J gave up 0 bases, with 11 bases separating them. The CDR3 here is CSAQGAASYNEQFF. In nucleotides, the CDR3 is TGCAGTGCTCAAGGGGCGGCCTCCTACAATGAGCAGTTCTTC.

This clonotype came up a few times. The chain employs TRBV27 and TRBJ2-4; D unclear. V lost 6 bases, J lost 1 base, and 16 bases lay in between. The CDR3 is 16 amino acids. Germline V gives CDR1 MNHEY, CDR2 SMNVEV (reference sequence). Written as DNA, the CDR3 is TGTGCCAGCAGCTATACCGGGCAGATCGCCAAAAACATTCAGTACTTC. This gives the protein CASSYTGQIAKNIQYF.

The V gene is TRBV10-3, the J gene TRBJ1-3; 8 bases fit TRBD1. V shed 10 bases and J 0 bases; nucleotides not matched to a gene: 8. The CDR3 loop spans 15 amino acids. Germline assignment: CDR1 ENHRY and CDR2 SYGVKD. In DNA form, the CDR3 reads TGTGCCAATGGACCCGGGACAGGCTCTGGAAACACCATATATTTT. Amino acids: CANGPGTGSGNTIYF.

The CDR3 sequence is CSAPVRAYEQYF. The CDR3 bases are TGCAGTGCTCCCGTGAGGGCCTACGAGCAGTACTTC. This rearrangement joins TRBV20-1 to TRBJ2-7; D perhaps matches TRBD2 (5 bases). The CDR3 consists of 12 residues. The V gene's germline CDR1 is DFQATT and CDR2 SNEGSKA (reference sequence). Deletions cut 5 bases from V and 2 bases from J, with 10 bases between.

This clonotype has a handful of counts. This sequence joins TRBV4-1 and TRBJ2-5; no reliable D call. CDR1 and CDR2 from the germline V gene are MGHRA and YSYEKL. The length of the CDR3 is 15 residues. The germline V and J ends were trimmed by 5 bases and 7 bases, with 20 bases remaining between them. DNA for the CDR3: TGCGCCAGCAGCGGAACGGAACAGCCTGCGGCGACCCAGTACTTC. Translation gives CASSGTEQPAATQYF.

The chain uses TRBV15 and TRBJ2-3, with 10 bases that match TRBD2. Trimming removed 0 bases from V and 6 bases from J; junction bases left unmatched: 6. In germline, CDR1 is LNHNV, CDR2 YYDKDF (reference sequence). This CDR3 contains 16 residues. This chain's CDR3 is CATSRDLKREGDTQYF. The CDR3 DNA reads TGTGCCACCAGCAGAGATCTTAAGCGGGAGGGGGATACGCAGTATTTT.

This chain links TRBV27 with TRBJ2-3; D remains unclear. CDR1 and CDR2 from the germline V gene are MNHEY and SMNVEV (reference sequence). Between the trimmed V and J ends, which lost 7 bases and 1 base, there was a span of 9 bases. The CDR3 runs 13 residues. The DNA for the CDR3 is TGTGCCAGCACAAAACCTCGCACAGATACGCAGTATTTT. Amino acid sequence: CASTKPRTDTQYF.

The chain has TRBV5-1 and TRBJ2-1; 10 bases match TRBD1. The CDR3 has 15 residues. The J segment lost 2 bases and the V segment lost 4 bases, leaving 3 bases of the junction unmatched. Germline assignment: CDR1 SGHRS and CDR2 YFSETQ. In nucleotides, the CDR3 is TGCGCCAGCAGCGAGACAGGGGGCGCCTACAATGAGCAGTTCTTC. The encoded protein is CASSETGGAYNEQFF.